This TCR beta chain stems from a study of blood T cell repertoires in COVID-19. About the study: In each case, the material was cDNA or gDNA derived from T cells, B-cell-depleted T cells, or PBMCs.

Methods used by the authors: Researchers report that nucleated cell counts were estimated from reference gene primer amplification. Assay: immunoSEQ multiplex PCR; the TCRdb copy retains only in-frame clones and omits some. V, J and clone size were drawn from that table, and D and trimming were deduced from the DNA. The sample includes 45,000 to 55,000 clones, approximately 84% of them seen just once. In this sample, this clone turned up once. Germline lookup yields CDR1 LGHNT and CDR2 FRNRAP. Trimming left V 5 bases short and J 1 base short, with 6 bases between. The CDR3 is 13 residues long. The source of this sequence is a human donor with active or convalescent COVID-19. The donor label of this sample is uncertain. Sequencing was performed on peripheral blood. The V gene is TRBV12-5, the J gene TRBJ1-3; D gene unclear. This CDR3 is CASGVGSGNTIYF. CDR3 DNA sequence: TGTGCTAGTGGTGTCGGGTCTGGAAACACCATATATTTT. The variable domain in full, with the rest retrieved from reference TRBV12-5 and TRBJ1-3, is DARVTQTPRHKVTEMGQEVTMRCQPILGHNTVFWYRQTMMQGLELLAYFRNRAPLDDSGMPKDRFSAEMPDATLATLKIQPSEPRDSAVYFCASGVGSGNTIYFGEGSWLTVV.